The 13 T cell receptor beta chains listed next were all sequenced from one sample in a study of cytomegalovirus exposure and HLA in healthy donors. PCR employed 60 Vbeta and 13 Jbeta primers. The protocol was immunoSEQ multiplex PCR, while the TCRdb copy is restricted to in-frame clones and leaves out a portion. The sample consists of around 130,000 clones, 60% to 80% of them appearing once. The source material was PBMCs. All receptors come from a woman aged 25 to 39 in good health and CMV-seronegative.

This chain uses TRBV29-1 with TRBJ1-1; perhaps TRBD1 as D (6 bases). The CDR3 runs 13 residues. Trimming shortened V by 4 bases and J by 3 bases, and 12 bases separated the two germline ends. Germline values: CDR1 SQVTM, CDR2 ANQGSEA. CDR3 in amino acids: CSVGTGRDTEAFF. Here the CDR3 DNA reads TGCAGCGTTGGTACAGGGAGGGACACTGAAGCTTTCTTT.

The CDR3 loop is CASAQGASGYEQYF. The CDR3 DNA reads TGTGCCAGTGCTCAGGGGGCTTCAGGCTACGAGCAGTACTTC. The V and J genes are TRBV19 and TRBJ2-7; TRBD1 matches at 8 bases. The CDR3 runs to 14 residues. Germline CDR1 reads LNHDA; CDR2 reads SQIVND (reference sequence). V was pared by 8 bases and J by 3 bases, with 9 bases of the junction left unmatched.

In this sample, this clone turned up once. CDR3 DNA sequence: TGTGCCAGCAGCCAAGTACAGGCAGAACCCATGAACACTGAAGCTTTCTTT. Translated, it gives CASSQVQAEPMNTEAFF. The genes are TRBV14 and TRBJ1-1, with D tentatively TRBD1 (5 bases). Trimming cost V 1 base and J 0 bases, with 15 bases left between them. CDR3 length equals 17 residues. From germline, CDR1 is SGHDN and CDR2 FVKESK.

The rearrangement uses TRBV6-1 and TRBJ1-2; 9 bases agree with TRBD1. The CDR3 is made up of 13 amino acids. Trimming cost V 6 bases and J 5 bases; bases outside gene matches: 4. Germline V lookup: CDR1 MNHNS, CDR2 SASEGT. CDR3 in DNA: TGTGCCAGCAGGGGACAGGGAGTTTATGGCTACACCTTC. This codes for CASRGQGVYGYTF.

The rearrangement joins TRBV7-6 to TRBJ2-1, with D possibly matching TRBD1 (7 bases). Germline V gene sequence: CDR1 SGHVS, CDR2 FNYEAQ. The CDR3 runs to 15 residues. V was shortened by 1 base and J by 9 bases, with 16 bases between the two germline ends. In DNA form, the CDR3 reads TGTGCCAGCAGCTTAGTCGAGGAGGGGGCGGGTGAGCAGTTCTTC. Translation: CASSLVEEGAGEQFF.

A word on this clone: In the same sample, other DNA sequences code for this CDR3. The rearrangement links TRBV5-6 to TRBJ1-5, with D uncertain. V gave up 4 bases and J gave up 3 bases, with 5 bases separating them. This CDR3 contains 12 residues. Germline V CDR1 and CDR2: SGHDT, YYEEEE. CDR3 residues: CASSLYNQPQHF. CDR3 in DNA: TGTGCCAGCAGCCTGTACAATCAGCCCCAGCATTTT.

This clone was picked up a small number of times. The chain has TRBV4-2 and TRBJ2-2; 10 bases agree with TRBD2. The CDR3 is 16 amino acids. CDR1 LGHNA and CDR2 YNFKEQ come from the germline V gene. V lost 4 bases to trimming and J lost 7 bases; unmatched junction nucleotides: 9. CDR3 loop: CASSPRVSGGHGELFF. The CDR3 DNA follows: TGTGCCAGCAGCCCCCGGGTTAGCGGGGGGCACGGGGAGCTGTTTTTT.

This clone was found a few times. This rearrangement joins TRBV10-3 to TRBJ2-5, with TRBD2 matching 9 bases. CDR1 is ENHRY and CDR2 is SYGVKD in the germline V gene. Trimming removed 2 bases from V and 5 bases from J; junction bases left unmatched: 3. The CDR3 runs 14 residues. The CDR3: CAISEGTSTETQYF. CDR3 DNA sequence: TGTGCCATCAGTGAGGGGACTAGCACCGAGACCCAGTACTTC.

This CDR3 is CASSPSQAGALPTYNEQFF. CDR3 nucleotide sequence: TGCGCCAGCAGCCCATCTCAGGCGGGGGCCCTCCCCACCTACAATGAGCAGTTCTTC. This sequence joins TRBV5-1 and TRBJ2-1; D may be TRBD2 (7 bases). From germline, CDR1 is SGHRS and CDR2 YFSETQ. V was trimmed by 4 bases and J by 2 bases, leaving 25 bases between them. The CDR3 totals 19 residues.

CDR3 sequence: CASSTDSMNTEAFF. The DNA for the CDR3 is TGTGCCAGCAGCACGGACAGTATGAACACTGAAGCTTTCTTT. The J gene is TRBJ1-1, the V gene TRBV7-2, with D maybe TRBD1 (6 bases). Trimming took 5 bases from V and 0 from J, leaving 10 bases between them. Germline V gene sequence: CDR1 SGHTA, CDR2 FQGNSA. The CDR3 extends over 14 amino acids.

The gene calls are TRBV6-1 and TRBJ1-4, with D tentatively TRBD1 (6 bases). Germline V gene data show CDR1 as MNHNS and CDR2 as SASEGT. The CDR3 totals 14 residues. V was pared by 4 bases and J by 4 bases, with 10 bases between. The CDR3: CASSAGHFNEKLFF. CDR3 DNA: TGTGCCAGCAGTGCGGGACACTTTAATGAAAAACTGTTTTTT.

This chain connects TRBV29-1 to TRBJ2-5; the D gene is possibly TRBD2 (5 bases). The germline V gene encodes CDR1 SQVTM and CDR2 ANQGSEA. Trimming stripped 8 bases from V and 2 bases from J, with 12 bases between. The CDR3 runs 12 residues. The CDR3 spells CSSSGIQETQYF. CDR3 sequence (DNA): TGCAGCTCCTCCGGGATACAAGAGACCCAGTACTTC.

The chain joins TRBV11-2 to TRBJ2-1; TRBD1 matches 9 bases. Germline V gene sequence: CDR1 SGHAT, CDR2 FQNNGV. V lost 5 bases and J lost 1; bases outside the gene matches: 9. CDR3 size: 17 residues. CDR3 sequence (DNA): TGTGCCAGCAGCATATACACCGGGACAGGGTCCTACAATGAGCAGTTCTTC. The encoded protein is CASSIYTGTGSYNEQFF.